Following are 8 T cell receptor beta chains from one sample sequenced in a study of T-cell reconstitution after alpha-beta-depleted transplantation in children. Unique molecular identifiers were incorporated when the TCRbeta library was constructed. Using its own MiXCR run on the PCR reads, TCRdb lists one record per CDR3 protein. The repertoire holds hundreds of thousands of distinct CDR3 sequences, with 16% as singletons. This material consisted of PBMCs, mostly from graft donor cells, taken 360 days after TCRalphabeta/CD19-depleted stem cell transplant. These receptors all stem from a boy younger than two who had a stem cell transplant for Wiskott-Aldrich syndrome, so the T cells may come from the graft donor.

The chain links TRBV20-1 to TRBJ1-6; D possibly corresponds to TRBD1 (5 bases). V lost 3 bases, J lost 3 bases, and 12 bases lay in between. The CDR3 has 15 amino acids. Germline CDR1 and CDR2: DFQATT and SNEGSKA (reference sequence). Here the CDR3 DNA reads TGCAGTGCTAGGGTAGGGGAAAGCTATAATTCACCCCTCCACTTT. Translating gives CSARVGESYNSPLHF.

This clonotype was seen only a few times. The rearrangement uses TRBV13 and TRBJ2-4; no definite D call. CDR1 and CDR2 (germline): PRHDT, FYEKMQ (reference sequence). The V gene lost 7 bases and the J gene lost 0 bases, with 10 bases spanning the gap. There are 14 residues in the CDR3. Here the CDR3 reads CASKNRLAKNIQYF. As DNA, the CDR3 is TGTGCCAGCAAGAACAGACTAGCCAAAAACATTCAGTACTTC.

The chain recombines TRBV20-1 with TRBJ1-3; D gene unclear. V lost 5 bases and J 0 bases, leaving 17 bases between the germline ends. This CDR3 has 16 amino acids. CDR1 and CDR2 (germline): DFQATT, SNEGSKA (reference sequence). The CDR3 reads CSALRTLPVSGNTIYF. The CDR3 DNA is TGCAGTGCTCTTCGGACCCTCCCGGTCTCTGGAAACACCATATATTTT.

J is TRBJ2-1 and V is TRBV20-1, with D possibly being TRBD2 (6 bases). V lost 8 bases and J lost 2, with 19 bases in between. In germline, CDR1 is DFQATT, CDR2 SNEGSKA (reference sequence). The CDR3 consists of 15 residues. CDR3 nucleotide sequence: TGCAGTTTCAAACGGGGGAGACTAACCTACAATGAGCAGTTCTTC. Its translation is CSFKRGRLTYNEQFF.

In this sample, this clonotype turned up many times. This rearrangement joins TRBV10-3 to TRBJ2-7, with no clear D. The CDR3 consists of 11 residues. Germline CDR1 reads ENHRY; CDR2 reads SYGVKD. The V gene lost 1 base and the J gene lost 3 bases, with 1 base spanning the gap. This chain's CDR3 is CAISEYYEQYF. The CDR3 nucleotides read TGTGCCATCAGTGAGTACTACGAGCAGTACTTC.

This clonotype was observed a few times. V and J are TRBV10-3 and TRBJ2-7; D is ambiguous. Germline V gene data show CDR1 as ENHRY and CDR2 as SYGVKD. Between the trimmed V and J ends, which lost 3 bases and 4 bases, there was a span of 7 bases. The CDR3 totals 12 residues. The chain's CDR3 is CAISEYQYEQYF. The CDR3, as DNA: TGTGCCATCAGTGAATATCAGTACGAGCAGTACTTC.

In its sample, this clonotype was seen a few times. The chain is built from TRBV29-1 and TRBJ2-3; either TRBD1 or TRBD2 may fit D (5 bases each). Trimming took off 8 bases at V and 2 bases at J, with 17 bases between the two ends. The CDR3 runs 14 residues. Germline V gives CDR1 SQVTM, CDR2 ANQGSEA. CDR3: CSSLGMGVTDTQYF. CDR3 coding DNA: TGCAGCTCCCTGGGGATGGGGGTCACAGATACGCAGTATTTT.

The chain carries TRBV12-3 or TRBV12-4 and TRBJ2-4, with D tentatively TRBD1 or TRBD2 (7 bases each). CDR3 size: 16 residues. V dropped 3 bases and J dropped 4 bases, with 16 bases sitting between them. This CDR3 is CASSLGVQGGKNIQYF. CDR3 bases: TGTGCCAGCAGTTTGGGGGTCCAGGGGGGGAAAAACATTCAGTACTTC.